This TCR beta chain emerged from a study of T cells in Graves' hyperthyroidism and ophthalmopathy. Whole-study findings and limits: The majority of expanded thyroid clonotypes above 0.001 also appeared in blood. Ophthalmopathy was identified by the model a median approximately 6.4 months ahead of onset.

Deletions cut 5 bases from V and 6 bases from J, with 19 bases between. The CDR3 has 16 residues. CDR1 and CDR2 from the germline V gene are MNHEY and SVGEGT. Uncontrolled infection, other autoimmune disease, pregnancy or lactation disqualified patients from enrolment. It was RNA transcripts that yielded the amplified TCR beta CDR3 regions. Primed by the HTBI set, a first-round RT-PCR was run on the TCR CDR3. Each CDR3 protein is one row after TCRdb ran MiXCR on the multiplex PCR reads. The sample yields around 450,000 distinct CDR3 sequences, approximately 15% seen once. In its sample, this clonotype was seen many times. Its antigen is unknown.

This sequence joins TRBV6-2 or TRBV6-3 and TRBJ2-2, with a tentative D call TRBD1 (8 bases). The specimen sequenced was blood. This TCR came from a woman between 18 and 29 years old with Graves' hyperthyroidism. The CDR3 loop reads CASSPHSTGGAGELFF. The CDR3 nucleotides read TGTGCCAGCAGTCCCCATTCCACAGGGGGGGCCGGGGAGCTGTTTTTT.